Sequencing of this T cell receptor beta chain was carried out in a study of multiple sclerosis patients with progressive multifocal leukoencephalopathy. Noted time point: time of PML onset. T3 blood samples were collected at the time of PML onset. Sequenced by immunoSEQ multiplex PCR; TCRdb stores in-frame clones only, minus some. The sample holds 25,000 to 35,000 clones, roughly 87% seen once. The CDR3 runs 12 residues. The V gene end was trimmed by 4 bases and the J gene end by 14 bases; junction bases not matched to a gene: 7. Per germline, CDR1 MNHEY and CDR2 SMNVEV (reference sequence). J is TRBJ1-1 and V is TRBV27; TRBD1 agrees at 10 bases. The TCR was taken from a human donor with progressive multifocal leukoencephalopathy. Sequences were derived from PBMCs, sampled from a patient treated with natalizumab. CDR3 in DNA: TGTGCCAGCAGTTCCCCGACAGGGGGCGGCTTCTTT. It is translated as CASSSPTGGGFF.